This TCR beta chain originates from a study of T cell clonotyping in hematopoietic cell transplantation. TCRdb's table, derived via immunoSEQ multiplex PCR, lists solely in-frame clones and lacks some. The sample includes more than 40,000 clones, about 95% seen only once; the top ten take 0.85% to 1%. On this clone: The antigen remains unidentified.

Study-level results: Few recipient clonotypes overlapped donors; over 95% were de novo at given depth. Without cell sorting, CD4 versus CD8 contributions remain unresolved. Higher Inverse Simpson Index values in graft donor and pretransplant recipient predicted broader posttransplant TCR diversity.

The V gene end was trimmed by 0 bases and the J gene end by 6 bases; junction bases not matched to a gene: 8. CDR1 is SGHRS, CDR2 YFSETQ, per germline. The CDR3 length is 16 residues. This TCR derives from a man aged 25 to 45 in good health. Some clones in this sample may be carry-over from other donors' samples. The chain links TRBV5-1 to TRBJ1-2; TRBD1 matches 10 bases. Material for sequencing was peripheral blood mononuclear cells. This chain's CDR3 is CASSLGSWTGGNGYTF. DNA for the CDR3: TGCGCCAGCAGCTTGGGCAGTTGGACAGGGGGAAATGGCTACACCTTC.